This TCR beta chain appears in the sequencing data of a study of CD8 T cells in Susac syndrome. At the level of the study: Among the Susac syndrome patients who underwent sequencing, about 6 had clinically active disease, while eight of them were in remission. Findings and caveats of the study: Across the total CD8+ repertoires, about 15 Susac-specific public clones were detected, and across the CD8+ TEMRA repertoires, roughly 5 such clones were detected.

A word on this clonotype: Its antigen is unidentified.

RNA, at 0.5 to 1 ug, was reverse transcribed with random hexamers. Amplification of TCR beta CDR3 by immunoSEQ multiplex PCR spanned 54 Vbeta and 13 Jbeta. Each CDR3 protein gets one entry after TCRdb re-called the immunoSEQ multiplex PCR reads with MiXCR. The sample lists 95,000 to 150,000 distinct CDR3 sequences; roughly 94% were seen once. CDR1 and CDR2 from the germline V gene are DFQATT and SNEGSKA (reference sequence). This CDR3 contains 12 residues. The V end lost 8 bases, the J end lost 4 bases, and 11 bases lay between the germline ends. The J gene is TRBJ2-2, the V gene TRBV20-1; D is unclear. Sequenced input: CD8+ T cells from PBMCs. This sequence originates from a human donor with Susac syndrome. In nucleotides, the CDR3 is TGCAGTTCGAGAAGGTCCACCGGGGAGCTGTTTTTT. Its protein product is CSSRRSTGELFF.